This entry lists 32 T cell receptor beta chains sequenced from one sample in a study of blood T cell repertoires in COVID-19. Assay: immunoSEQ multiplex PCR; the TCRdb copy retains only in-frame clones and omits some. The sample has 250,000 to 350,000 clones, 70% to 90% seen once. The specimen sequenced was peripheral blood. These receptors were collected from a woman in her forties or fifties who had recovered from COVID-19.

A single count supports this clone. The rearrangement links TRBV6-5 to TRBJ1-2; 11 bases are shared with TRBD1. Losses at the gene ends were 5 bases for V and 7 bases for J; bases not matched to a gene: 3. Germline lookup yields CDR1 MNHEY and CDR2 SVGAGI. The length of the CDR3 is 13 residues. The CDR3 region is CASSPDRGPGYTF. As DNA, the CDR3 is TGTGCCAGCAGTCCGGACAGGGGGCCTGGCTACACCTTC.

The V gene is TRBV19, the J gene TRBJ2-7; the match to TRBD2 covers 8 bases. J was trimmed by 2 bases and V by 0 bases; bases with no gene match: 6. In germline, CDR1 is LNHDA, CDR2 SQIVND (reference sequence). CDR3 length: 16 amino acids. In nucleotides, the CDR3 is TGTGCCAGTAGTATAGATTTAGCGGGAACAACCTACGAGCAGTACTTC. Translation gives CASSIDLAGTTYEQYF.

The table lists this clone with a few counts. This CDR3 is CASSLTGHQPQHF. Here the CDR3 DNA reads TGCGCCAGCAGCTTGACAGGGCATCAGCCCCAGCATTTT. The chain uses TRBV5-1 and TRBJ1-5; tentative D call: TRBD1 (6 bases). Trimming removed 1 base from V and 5 bases from J, with 7 bases in between. Germline V gives CDR1 SGHRS, CDR2 YFSETQ. The CDR3 consists of 13 residues.

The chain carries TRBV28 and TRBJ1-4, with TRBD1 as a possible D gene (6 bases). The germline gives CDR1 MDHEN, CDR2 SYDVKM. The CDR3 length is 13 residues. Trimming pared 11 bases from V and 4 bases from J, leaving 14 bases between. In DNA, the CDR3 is TGTGCCTATATGGACAGCTTTAATGAAAAACTGTTTTTT. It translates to CAYMDSFNEKLFF.

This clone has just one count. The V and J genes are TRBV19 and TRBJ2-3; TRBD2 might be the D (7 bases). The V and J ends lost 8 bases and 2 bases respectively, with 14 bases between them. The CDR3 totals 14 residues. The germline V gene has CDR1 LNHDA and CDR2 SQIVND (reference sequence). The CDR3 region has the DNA TGTGCCAGTGTGGCCCGGGGGGCCACAGATACGCAGTATTTT. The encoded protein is CASVARGATDTQYF.

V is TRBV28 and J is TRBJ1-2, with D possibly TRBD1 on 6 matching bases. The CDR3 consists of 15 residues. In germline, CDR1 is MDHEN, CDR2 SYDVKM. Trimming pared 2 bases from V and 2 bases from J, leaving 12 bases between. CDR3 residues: CASSLGGNANYGYTF. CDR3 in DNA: TGTGCCAGCAGTTTAGGGGGCAATGCCAACTATGGCTACACCTTC.

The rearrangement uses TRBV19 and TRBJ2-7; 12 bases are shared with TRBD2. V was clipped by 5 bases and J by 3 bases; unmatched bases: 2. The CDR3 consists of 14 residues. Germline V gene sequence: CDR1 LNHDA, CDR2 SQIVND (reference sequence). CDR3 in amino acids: CASSAGLAGYEQYF. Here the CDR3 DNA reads TGTGCCAGTAGTGCGGGACTAGCGGGCTACGAGCAGTACTTC.

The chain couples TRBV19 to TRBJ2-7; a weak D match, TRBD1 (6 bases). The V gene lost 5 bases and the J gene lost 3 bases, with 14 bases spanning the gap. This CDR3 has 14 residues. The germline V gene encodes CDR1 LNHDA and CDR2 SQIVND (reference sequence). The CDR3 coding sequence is TGTGCCAGTAGTGTCGGGACATCTCGCTACGAGCAGTACTTC. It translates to CASSVGTSRYEQYF. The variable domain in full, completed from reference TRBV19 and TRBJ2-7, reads DGGITQSPKYLFRKEGQNVTLSCEQNLNHDAMYWYRQDPGQGLRLIYYSQIVNDFQKGDIAEGYSVSREKKESFPLTVTSAQKNPTAFYLCASSVGTSRYEQYFGPGTRLTVT.

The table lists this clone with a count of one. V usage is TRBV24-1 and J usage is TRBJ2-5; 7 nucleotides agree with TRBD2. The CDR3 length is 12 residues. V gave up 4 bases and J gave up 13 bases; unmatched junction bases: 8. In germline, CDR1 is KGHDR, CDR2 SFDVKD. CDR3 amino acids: CATSEEGLQMYF. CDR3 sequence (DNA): TGTGCCACCAGTGAGGAGGGACTACAAATGTACTTC.

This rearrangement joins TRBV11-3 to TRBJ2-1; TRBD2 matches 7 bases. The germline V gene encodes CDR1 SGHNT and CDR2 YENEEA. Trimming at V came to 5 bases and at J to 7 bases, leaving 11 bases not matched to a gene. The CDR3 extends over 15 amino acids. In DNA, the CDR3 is TGTGCCAGCAGCCGCATGGCGGGAGTGGGAAATGAGCAGTTCTTC. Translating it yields CASSRMAGVGNEQFF.

The DNA of the CDR3 is TGTGCCAGCAGTCCCAGTTTCGTAGAGACCCAGTACTTC. Its translation: CASSPSFVETQYF. J is TRBJ2-5 and V is TRBV27; D gene uncertain. Germline V gene lookup returns CDR1 MNHEY and CDR2 SMNVEV (reference sequence). The CDR3 totals 13 residues. V was shortened by 5 bases and J by 4 bases, with 11 bases between the two germline ends.

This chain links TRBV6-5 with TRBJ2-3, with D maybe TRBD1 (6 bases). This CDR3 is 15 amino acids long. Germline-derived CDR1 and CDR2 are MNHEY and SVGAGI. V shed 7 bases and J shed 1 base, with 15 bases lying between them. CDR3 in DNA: TGTGCCAGCACCAGGACAGTAAGTCGCACAGATACGCAGTATTTT. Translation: CASTRTVSRTDTQYF.

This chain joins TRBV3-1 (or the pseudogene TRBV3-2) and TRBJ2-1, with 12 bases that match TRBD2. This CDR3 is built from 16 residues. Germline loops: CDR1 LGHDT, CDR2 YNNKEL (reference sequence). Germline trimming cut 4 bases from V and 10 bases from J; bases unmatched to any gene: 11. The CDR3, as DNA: TGTGCCAGCAGCCCATCCCTGACTAGCGGGAGAGGGGAGCAGTTCTTC. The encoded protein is CASSPSLTSGRGEQFF.

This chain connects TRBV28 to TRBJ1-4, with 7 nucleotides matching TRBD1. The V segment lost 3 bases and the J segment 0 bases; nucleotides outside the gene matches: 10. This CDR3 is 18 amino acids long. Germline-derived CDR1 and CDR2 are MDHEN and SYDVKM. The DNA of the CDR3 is TGTGCCAGCAGTTTTGGGGGAACAGGGGTGGCAACTAATGAAAAACTGTTTTTT. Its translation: CASSFGGTGVATNEKLFF.

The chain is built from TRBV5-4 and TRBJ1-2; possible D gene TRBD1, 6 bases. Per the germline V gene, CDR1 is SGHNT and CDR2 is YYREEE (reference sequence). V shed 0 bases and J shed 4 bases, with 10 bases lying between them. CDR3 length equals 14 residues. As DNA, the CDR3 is TGTGCCAGCAGCTTGGGGGCAGGGGCCTATGGCTACACCTTC. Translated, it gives CASSLGAGAYGYTF. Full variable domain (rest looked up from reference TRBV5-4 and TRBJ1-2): ETGVTQSPTHLIKTRGQQVTLRCSSQSGHNTVSWYQQALGQGPQFIFQYYREEENGRGNFPPRFSGLQFPNYSSELNVNALELDDSALYLCASSLGAGAYGYTFGSGTRLTVV.

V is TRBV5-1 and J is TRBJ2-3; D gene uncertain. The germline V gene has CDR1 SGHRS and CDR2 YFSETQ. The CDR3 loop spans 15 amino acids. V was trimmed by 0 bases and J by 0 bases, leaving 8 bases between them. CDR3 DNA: TGCGCCAGCAGCTTGGACGGGTCTAGCACAGATACGCAGTATTTT. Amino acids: CASSLDGSSTDTQYF.

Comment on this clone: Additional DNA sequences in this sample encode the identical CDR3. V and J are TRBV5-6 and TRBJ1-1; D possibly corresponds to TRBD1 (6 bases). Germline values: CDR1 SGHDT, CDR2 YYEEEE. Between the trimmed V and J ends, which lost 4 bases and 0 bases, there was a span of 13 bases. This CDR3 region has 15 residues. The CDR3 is CASSPAGGMNTEAFF. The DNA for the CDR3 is TGTGCCAGCAGCCCAGCGGGGGGCATGAACACTGAAGCTTTCTTT. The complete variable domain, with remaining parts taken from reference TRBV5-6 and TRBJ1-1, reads DAGVTQSPTHLIKTRGQQVTLRCSPKSGHDTVSWYQQALGQGPQFIFQYYEEEERQRGNFPDRFSGHQFPNYSSELNVNALLLGDSALYLCASSPAGGMNTEAFFGQGTRLTVV.

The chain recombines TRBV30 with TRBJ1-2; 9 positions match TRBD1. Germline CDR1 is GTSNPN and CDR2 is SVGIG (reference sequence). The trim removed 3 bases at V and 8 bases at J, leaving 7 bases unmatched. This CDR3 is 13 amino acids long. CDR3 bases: TGTGCCTGGAGCCAGGGACAGGGTGGCGGCTACACCTTC. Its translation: CAWSQGQGGGYTF.

The DNA of the CDR3 is TGTGCCAGCAGCGTAGGCGGGGGGGTAGAGACCCAGTACTTC. Its protein is CASSVGGGVETQYF. V is TRBV9 and J is TRBJ2-5, with TRBD2 matching 9 bases. The CDR3 spans 14 residues. The V and J ends lost 0 bases and 4 bases, in that order; junction bases with no gene match: 1. CDR1 and CDR2 (germline): SGDLS, YYNGEE.

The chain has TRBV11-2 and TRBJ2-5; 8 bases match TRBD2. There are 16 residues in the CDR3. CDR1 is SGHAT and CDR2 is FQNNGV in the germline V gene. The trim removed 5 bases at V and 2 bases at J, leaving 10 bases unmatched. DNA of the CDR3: TGTGCCAGCAGCGTGCGTTTACTAGCGGCACAAGAGACCCAGTACTTC. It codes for CASSVRLLAAQETQYF.

This CDR3 reads CASSSYSGANVLTF. The CDR3 DNA follows: TGTGCCAGCAGTTCCTACTCTGGGGCCAACGTCCTGACTTTC. V gene TRBV6-2 or TRBV6-3 combines with J gene TRBJ2-6; D gene unclear. The CDR3 runs 14 residues. Germline CDR1 is MNHEY and CDR2 is SVGEGT. V was shortened by 4 bases and J by 0 bases, with 4 bases between the two germline ends.

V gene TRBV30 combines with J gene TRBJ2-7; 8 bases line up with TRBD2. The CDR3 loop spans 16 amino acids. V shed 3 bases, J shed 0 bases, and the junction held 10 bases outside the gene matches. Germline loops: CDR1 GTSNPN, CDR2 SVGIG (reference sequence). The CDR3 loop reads CAWSGGTGTSSYEQYF. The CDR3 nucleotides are TGTGCCTGGAGCGGTGGAACCGGGACTAGCTCCTACGAGCAGTACTTC.

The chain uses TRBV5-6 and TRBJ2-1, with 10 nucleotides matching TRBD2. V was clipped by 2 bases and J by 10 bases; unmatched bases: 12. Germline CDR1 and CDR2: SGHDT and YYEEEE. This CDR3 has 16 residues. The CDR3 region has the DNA TGTGCCAGCAGCTTTCCAGTGAGGCAGCGGGGGGGCGAGCAGTTCTTC. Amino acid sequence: CASSFPVRQRGGEQFF.

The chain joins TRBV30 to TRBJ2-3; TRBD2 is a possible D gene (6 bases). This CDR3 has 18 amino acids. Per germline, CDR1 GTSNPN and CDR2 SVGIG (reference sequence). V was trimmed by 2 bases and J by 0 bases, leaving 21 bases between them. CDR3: CAWSQLFSGLQSTDTQYF. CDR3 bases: TGTGCCTGGAGTCAACTCTTTTCGGGACTCCAGAGCACAGATACGCAGTATTTT.

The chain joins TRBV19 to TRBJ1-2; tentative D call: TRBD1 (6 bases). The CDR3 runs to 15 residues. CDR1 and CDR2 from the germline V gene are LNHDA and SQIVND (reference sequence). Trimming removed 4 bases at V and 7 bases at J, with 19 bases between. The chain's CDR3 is CASSTTGKGGPGYTF. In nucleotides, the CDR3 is TGTGCCAGTAGTACCACAGGGAAGGGTGGTCCTGGCTACACCTTC.

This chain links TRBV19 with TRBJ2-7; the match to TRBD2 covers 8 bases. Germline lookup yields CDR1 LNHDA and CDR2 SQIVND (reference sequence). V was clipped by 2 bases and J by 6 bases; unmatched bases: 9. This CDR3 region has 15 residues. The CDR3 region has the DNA TGTGCCAGTAGTATACCGGGAGGGCCTTTTCGCGAGCAGTACTTC. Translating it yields CASSIPGGPFREQYF. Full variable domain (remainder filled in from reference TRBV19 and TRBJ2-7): DGGITQSPKYLFRKEGQNVTLSCEQNLNHDAMYWYRQDPGQGLRLIYYSQIVNDFQKGDIAEGYSVSREKKESFPLTVTSAQKNPTAFYLCASSIPGGPFREQYFGPGTRLTVT.

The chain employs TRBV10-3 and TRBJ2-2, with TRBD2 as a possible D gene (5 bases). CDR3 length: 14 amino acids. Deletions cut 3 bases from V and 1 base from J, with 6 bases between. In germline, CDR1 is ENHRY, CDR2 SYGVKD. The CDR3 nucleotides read TGTGCCATCAGTGATCGGGAGAACACCGGGGAGCTGTTTTTT. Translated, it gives CAISDRENTGELFF.

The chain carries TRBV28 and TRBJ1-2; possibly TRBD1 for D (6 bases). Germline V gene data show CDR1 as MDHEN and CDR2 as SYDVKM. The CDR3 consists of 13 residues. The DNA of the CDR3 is TGTGCAGCGTCGGACAGATCCAACTATGGCTACACCTTC. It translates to CAASDRSNYGYTF.

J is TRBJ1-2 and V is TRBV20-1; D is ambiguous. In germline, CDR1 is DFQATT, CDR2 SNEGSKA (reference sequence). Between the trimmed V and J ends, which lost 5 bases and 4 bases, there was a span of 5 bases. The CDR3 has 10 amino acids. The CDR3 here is CSASLYGYTF. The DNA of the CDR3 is TGCAGTGCTTCCCTCTATGGCTACACCTTC.

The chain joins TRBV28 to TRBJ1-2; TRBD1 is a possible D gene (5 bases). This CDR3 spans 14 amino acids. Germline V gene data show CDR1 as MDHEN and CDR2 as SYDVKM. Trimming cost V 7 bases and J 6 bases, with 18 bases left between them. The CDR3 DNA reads TGTGCCAGCACCCGGGACTCCTTATACCATGGCTACACCTTC. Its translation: CASTRDSLYHGYTF.

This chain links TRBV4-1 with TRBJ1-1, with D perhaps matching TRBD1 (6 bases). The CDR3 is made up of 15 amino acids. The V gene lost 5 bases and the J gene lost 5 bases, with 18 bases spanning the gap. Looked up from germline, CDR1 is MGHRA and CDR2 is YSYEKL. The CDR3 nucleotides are TGCGCCAGCAGCTCCCCGACCAGGGGCGGAACTGAAGCTTTCTTT. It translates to CASSSPTRGGTEAFF.

The CDR3 loop reads CASSFTAGTGNEKLFF. CDR3 nucleotides: TGTGCCAGCAGTTTTACAGCCGGAACAGGGAATGAAAAACTGTTTTTT. The gene calls are TRBV27 and TRBJ1-4; TRBD1 might be the D (6 bases). Germline V lookup: CDR1 MNHEY, CDR2 SMNVEV (reference sequence). V lost 3 bases and J lost 5, with 16 bases in between. The CDR3 length is 16 residues.